This T cell receptor (beta chain) was captured by sequencing in a study of early T cells in non-severe SARS-CoV-2 infection. Germline CDR1 and CDR2: SEHNR and FQNEAQ (reference sequence). The CDR3 extends over 13 amino acids. Trimming pared 0 bases from V and 6 bases from J, leaving 8 bases between. TCRdb re-analysed the 5' RACE reads in MiXCR, keeping a single row per CDR3 protein. This sample carries about 89,000 distinct CDR3 sequences, over 15% of them seen once, and the ten largest clones take 5% to 5.5%. This clonotype was recorded many times. The specimen comprised whole blood, sampled at baseline. The J gene is TRBJ1-2, the V gene TRBV7-9; D is ambiguous. This sequence originates from an adult who was a healthcare worker with PCR-confirmed SARS-CoV-2 infection or an uninfected control (not recorded which). In nucleotides, the CDR3 is TGTGCCAGCAGCTTAGCCATTACCCATGGCTACACCTTC. Protein: CASSLAITHGYTF.